This paragraph covers one T cell receptor beta chain sequence. The sample is drawn from a study of blood T cell repertoires in COVID-19. Sequencing used immunoSEQ multiplex PCR; TCRdb keeps in-frame clones, though not all of them. The sample lists 150,000 to 200,000 clones, approximately 80% seen once, with 10% to 15% in the top ten. The CDR3 consists of 15 residues. CDR1 and CDR2 (germline): SGHRS, YFSETQ. The J segment lost 0 bases and the V segment lost 0 bases, leaving 0 bases of the junction unmatched. The sequencing sample was made of PBMCs or T cells enriched from blood (not recorded which). V usage is TRBV5-1 and J usage is TRBJ2-1; 7 bases are a match to TRBD1. This TCR was recovered from an older woman who had recovered from COVID-19. The CDR3 region is CASSLGQGSYNEQFF. In DNA, the CDR3 is TGCGCCAGCAGCTTGGGACAGGGCTCCTACAATGAGCAGTTCTTC.